This T cell receptor beta chain stems from a study of blood T cells in healthy people across ages. CDR1 LNHDA and CDR2 SQIVND come from the germline V gene (reference sequence). The germline V and J ends were trimmed by 11 bases and 5 bases, with 9 bases remaining between them. The CDR3 spans 11 residues. With a J-beta primer mix and a sample-barcoded 5' primer, a second PCR ran about 6 to 11 cycles. MiXCR, applied by TCRdb to the 5' RACE reads, yields one record per CDR3 protein. The repertoire holds around 990,000 distinct CDR3 sequences, with about 23% as singletons. The same sample was also studied in work on T cells of mothers and their children. Per that study: Donors were a few healthy Caucasian mothers and their six children. Added by the second PCR's M1S primer were sample barcodes and 2-4 random nucleotides.

The sample was blood. This TCR was sampled from a girl aged 2 to 9 in good health. The chain uses TRBV19 and TRBJ1-4, with D hard to call. The DNA for the CDR3 is TGTGCCGTCAGAGTAAATGAAAAACTGTTTTTT. It yields the protein CAVRVNEKLFF.